This record concerns one TCR beta chain sequence. The target antigen is unknown. Generated by immunoSEQ multiplex PCR, the TCRdb table keeps only in-frame clones and is missing some. The sample lists several thousand clones; around 27% were seen once. The sample comes from a study of T cell clonotyping in hematopoietic cell transplantation. Points from the study as a whole: At the given depth, recipient repertoires were over 95% de novo clonotypes.

Recipient blood drawn about 28 days pretransplant and days 30, 100, 180 after. In germline, CDR1 is GTSNPN, CDR2 SVGIG (reference sequence). This CDR3 region has 13 residues. Trimming took off 4 bases at V and 6 bases at J, with 15 bases between the two ends. Sequenced material: peripheral blood mononuclear cells, taken 180 days after allogeneic stem cell transplant. The origin of this receptor is a male patient aged 40 to 50 who had an allogeneic stem cell transplant from an unrelated donor, so the T cells may come from the graft donor. Some clones in this sample may be carry-over from other donors' samples. The V and J genes are TRBV30 and TRBJ1-1; the D gene is possibly TRBD1 (5 bases). The CDR3 DNA reads TGTGCCTGGAACGAGGGGCTAGGGGCTGAAGCTTTCTTT. This codes for CAWNEGLGAEAFF.